The 13 T cell receptor beta chains reported below all come from one sample, sequenced in a study of shared clonotypes between healthy human individuals. TCRdb's table, derived via immunoSEQ multiplex PCR, lists solely in-frame clones and lacks some. Of millions of clones listed, about 92% were seen once; the top ten hold around 0.14%. The source material was naive CD4+ T cells sorted from blood. Described subset: CD45RA+ positively selected. The receptors were sampled from a man between 18 and 29 years old in good health.

This clone was found a few times. At the DNA level, this CDR3 is encoded by other sequences in the same sample as well. The CDR3 reads CASSGQGNTEAFF. Written as DNA, the CDR3 is TGTGCCAGCAGCGGACAGGGCAACACTGAAGCTTTCTTT. This chain uses TRBV9 with TRBJ1-1; 7 nucleotides align to TRBD1. This CDR3 spans 13 amino acids. The J segment lost 2 bases and the V segment lost 3 bases, leaving 1 base of the junction unmatched. Per germline, CDR1 SGDLS and CDR2 YYNGEE.

This chain joins TRBV5-4 and TRBJ1-6, with 10 bases matching TRBD1. The ends lost 4 bases at V and 10 bases at J; junction bases unmatched: 8. This CDR3 region has 15 residues. Germline V gives CDR1 SGHNT, CDR2 YYREEE (reference sequence). The DNA for the CDR3 is TGTGCCAGCAGCAGCACCGGGACAGGGGTATCACCCCTCCACTTT. Translated: CASSSTGTGVSPLHF. Variable domain in full (rest from reference TRBV5-4 and TRBJ1-6): ETGVTQSPTHLIKTRGQQVTLRCSSQSGHNTVSWYQQALGQGPQFIFQYYREEENGRGNFPPRFSGLQFPNYSSELNVNALELDDSALYLCASSSTGTGVSPLHFGNGTRLTVT.

The CDR3 DNA sequence: TGTGCCAGCAGTTACGCAGGGCGCAGCTACACCTTC. It encodes CASSYAGRSYTF. The chain carries TRBV6-5 and TRBJ1-2; TRBD1 is a possible D gene (5 bases). Trimming left V 2 bases short and J 9 bases short, with 10 bases between. The CDR3 consists of 12 residues. CDR1 MNHEY and CDR2 SVGAGI come from the germline V gene.

V gene TRBV6-1 combines with J gene TRBJ2-5, with D possibly called TRBD1 or TRBD2 (6 bases each). This CDR3 has 14 residues. Germline lookup yields CDR1 MNHNS and CDR2 SASEGT. V dropped 3 bases and J dropped 5 bases, with 13 bases sitting between them. The CDR3 DNA follows: TGTGCCAGCAGTGAGGGGGGCAGGGTGGAGACCCAGTACTTC. Amino acid sequence: CASSEGGRVETQYF.

This clone appeared once. J is TRBJ2-1 and V is TRBV30; 7 bases line up with TRBD1. The CDR3 loop spans 13 amino acids. Germline V CDR1 and CDR2: GTSNPN, SVGIG (reference sequence). Trimming cost V 2 bases and J 4 bases; bases outside gene matches: 2. CDR3 sequence (DNA): TGTGCCTGGAGTCGGGACAGATACAATGAGCAGTTCTTC. It translates to CAWSRDRYNEQFF.

This clone was counted once. Other DNA sequences in this sample translate to the same CDR3. J is TRBJ2-3 and V is TRBV5-6; D is ambiguous. The germline gives CDR1 SGHDT, CDR2 YYEEEE. The CDR3 has 11 residues. The V end lost 0 bases, the J end lost 6 bases, and 2 bases lay between the germline ends. The CDR3: CASSLADTQYF. In nucleotides, the CDR3 is TGTGCCAGCAGCTTGGCCGATACGCAGTATTTT. The whole variable domain, filled in from reference TRBV5-6 and TRBJ2-3, reads DAGVTQSPTHLIKTRGQQVTLRCSPKSGHDTVSWYQQALGQGPQFIFQYYEEEERQRGNFPDRFSGHQFPNYSSELNVNALLLGDSALYLCASSLADTQYFGPGTRLTVL.

The V and J genes are TRBV18 and TRBJ2-1; D is unresolved. Germline V lookup: CDR1 KGHSH, CDR2 LQKENI. Trimming cost V 8 bases and J 5 bases, with 13 bases left between them. The CDR3 length is 13 residues. The CDR3 region is CASPSLRDNEQFF. DNA for the CDR3: TGTGCCAGCCCCTCCCTTAGAGACAATGAGCAGTTCTTC.

J is TRBJ2-1 and V is TRBV5-1; 9 nucleotides line up with TRBD1. Germline trimming cut 0 bases from V and 7 bases from J; bases unmatched to any gene: 5. The CDR3 spans 15 residues. Germline CDR1 SGHRS, CDR2 YFSETQ. This CDR3 is CASSLATGGGNEQFF. The DNA of the CDR3 is TGCGCCAGCAGCTTGGCTACAGGGGGCGGAAATGAGCAGTTCTTC.

The chain is built from TRBV5-1 and TRBJ1-1; 8 bases are shared with TRBD1. The V gene's germline CDR1 is SGHRS and CDR2 YFSETQ. V lost 0 bases and J lost 5; bases outside the gene matches: 6. The CDR3 is 15 residues long. CDR3 loop: CASSLGQGAETEAFF. CDR3 in DNA: TGCGCCAGCAGCTTGGGCCAGGGGGCTGAGACTGAAGCTTTCTTT.

CDR3: CASSLQALGYGYTF. CDR3 coding DNA: TGTGCCAGCAGCCTACAGGCACTGGGGTATGGCTACACCTTC. The chain recombines TRBV7-9 with TRBJ1-2; D may be TRBD1 (5 bases). This CDR3 contains 14 residues. Germline loops: CDR1 SEHNR, CDR2 FQNEAQ (reference sequence). V was cut by 5 bases and J by 5 bases, with 15 bases left in between. Using reference TRBV7-9 and TRBJ1-2 for the parts outside the CDR3, the full variable domain is DTGVSQNPRHKITKRGQNVTFRCDPISEHNRLYWYRQTLGQGPEFLTYFQNEAQLEKSRLLSDRFSAERPKGSFSTLEIQRTEQGDSAMYLCASSLQALGYGYTFGSGTRLTVV.

The chain couples TRBV10-1 to TRBJ2-1, with a tentative D call TRBD2 (5 bases). Trimming cost V 2 bases and J 4 bases, with 12 bases left between them. The V gene's germline CDR1 is WNHNN and CDR2 SYGVQD (reference sequence). This CDR3 contains 15 residues. The CDR3 nucleotides are TGCGCCAGCAGTGAGCGGGTAGCGAGGTACAATGAGCAGTTCTTC. Translated, it gives CASSERVARYNEQFF.

V and J are TRBV9 and TRBJ2-1; unclear D gene. The CDR3 has 16 residues. Per germline, CDR1 SGDLS and CDR2 YYNGEE. V was pared by 0 bases and J by 5 bases, with 15 bases between. CDR3 sequence (DNA): TGTGCCAGCAGCGTAGCTGGAACTCCTCCTCACAATGAGCAGTTCTTC. This encodes CASSVAGTPPHNEQFF. Using reference TRBV9 and TRBJ2-1 for the parts outside the CDR3, the full variable domain is DSGVTQTPKHLITATGQRVTLRCSPRSGDLSVYWYQQSLDQGLQFLIQYYNGEERAKGNILERFSAQQFPDLHSELNLSSLELGDSALYFCASSVAGTPPHNEQFFGPGTRLTVL.

This clone has just one count. The same CDR3 also results from other DNA sequences found in this sample. V is TRBV2 and J is TRBJ1-2; D is unresolved. CDR1 is SNHLY, CDR2 FYNNEI, per germline. V was shortened by 5 bases and J by 3 bases, with 7 bases between the two germline ends. There are 12 residues in the CDR3. The CDR3 protein is CASSREYYGYTF. For the CDR3, the DNA is TGTGCCAGCAGTCGGGAATACTATGGCTACACCTTC.